The 25 T cell receptor beta chains below come from one sample, sequenced in a study of T cells after yellow fever vaccination (dated by TCRdb to about 2019). Library preparation used 5' RACE. For sequencing, an Illumina NovaSeq 6000 was employed. Through fastp at Q25 and MiXCR, TCRdb rebuilt clones from the public reads, retaining in-frame beta chains. Rows merge per CDR3 protein into single entries with the most common DNA and genes. The sample records about 320,000 distinct CDR3 sequences, roughly a tenth of which are singletons. Jointly, the top ten make up less than 3.5% of the sample. The sample's treatment or condition, from its label and the paper: live attenuated yellow fever vaccine strain. The sequenced sample was CD4+ T cells sorted from PBMCs, obtained 45 days after the yellow fever booster vaccination. These TCRs come from a man aged 18 to 35 who received the YFV17D yellow fever vaccine.

This clonotype was seen only a few times. Relative to the germline gene, one junction end is altered; a read error may explain this. The chain joins TRBV7-7 to TRBJ2-2; a weak D match, TRBD2 (5 bases). The CDR3 consists of 13 residues. The germline V gene encodes CDR1 SSHAT and CDR2 FNYEAQ (reference sequence). Here the CDR3 reads CASSPTRGGELFF. Here the CDR3 DNA reads TGTGCTAGCAGCCCTACCCGGGGCGGGGAGCTGTTTTTT.

This rearrangement joins TRBV12-3 or TRBV12-4 to TRBJ1-1; D gene uncertain. The V gene lost 6 bases and the J gene lost 6 bases, with 14 bases spanning the gap. The CDR3 has 13 residues. This CDR3 is CASSALRGAEAFF. The DNA of the CDR3 is TGTGCCAGCAGCGCACTCCGAGGCGCTGAAGCTTTCTTT.

This clonotype turned up a few times. The chain is built from TRBV20-1 and TRBJ2-1, with 9 bases lining up with TRBD2. V lost 6 bases to trimming and J lost 7 bases; unmatched junction nucleotides: 13. This CDR3 spans 15 amino acids. Germline values: CDR1 DFQATT, CDR2 SNEGSKA (reference sequence). The CDR3 coding sequence is TGCAGTGCCGTCGGGTGGCGGGGGGGGATTAATGAGCAGTTCTTC. Translating it yields CSAVGWRGGINEQFF.

The chain combines TRBV5-1 with TRBJ2-3; TRBD2 matches 11 bases. Germline-derived CDR1 and CDR2 are SGHRS and YFSETQ. The V gene end was trimmed by 2 bases and the J gene end by 1 base; junction bases not matched to a gene: 6. This CDR3 comprises 17 residues. CDR3 nucleotides: TGCGCCAGCAGCTTTCTAGCGGGGGGTAGTGGCACAGATACGCAGTATTTT. This gives the protein CASSFLAGGSGTDTQYF.

This clonotype was seen only a few times. The rearrangement joins TRBV27 to TRBJ1-3; D not resolved. From germline, CDR1 is MNHEY and CDR2 SMNVEV (reference sequence). Trimming took off 5 bases at V and 4 bases at J, with 18 bases between the two ends. This CDR3 comprises 16 residues. CDR3 sequence: CASSKAGGQRGNTIYF. The CDR3 DNA is TGTGCCAGCAGTAAGGCAGGCGGGCAGCGAGGAAACACCATATATTTT.

Many counts were recorded for this clonotype. The CDR3 protein is CASSAPGGHTGELFF. In DNA, the CDR3 is TGCGCCAGCAGCGCCCCCGGGGGACACACCGGGGAGCTGTTTTTT. The J gene is TRBJ2-2, the V gene TRBV5-1; a possible D gene is TRBD2 (6 bases). V was shortened by 4 bases and J by 3 bases, with 13 bases between the two germline ends. The CDR3 contains 15 residues. In germline, CDR1 is SGHRS, CDR2 YFSETQ. The full variable domain, its missing parts supplied by reference TRBV5-1 and TRBJ2-2, is KAGVTQTPRYLIKTRGQQVTLSCSPISGHRSVSWYQQTPGQGLQFLFEYFSETQRNKGNFPGRFSGRQFSNSRSEMNVSTLELGDSALYLCASSAPGGHTGELFFGEGSRLTVL.

The chain links TRBV5-1 to TRBJ2-1, with 9 bases aligning to TRBD2. CDR3 size: 15 residues. The V and J ends lost 5 bases and 7 bases, in that order; junction bases with no gene match: 10. Per germline, CDR1 SGHRS and CDR2 YFSETQ. CDR3: CASRGSSGVGNEQFF. The CDR3 region has the DNA TGCGCCAGCAGGGGGTCTAGCGGGGTCGGTAATGAGCAGTTCTTC.

This clonotype was detected only a few times. The rearrangement links TRBV4-1 to TRBJ1-2, with a tentative D call TRBD1 (6 bases). The CDR3 has 16 amino acids. Germline V CDR1 and CDR2: MGHRA, YSYEKL. Trimming removed 2 bases at V and 6 bases at J, with 19 bases between. CDR3 in DNA: TGCGCCAGCAGCCAACCTACTGGGGGGGGCAGGGATGGCTACACCTTC. Translating gives CASSQPTGGGRDGYTF.

The chain links TRBV13 to TRBJ1-6; D might be TRBD1 (5 bases). Per the germline V gene, CDR1 is PRHDT and CDR2 is FYEKMQ (reference sequence). The CDR3 runs to 14 residues. V was trimmed by 3 bases and J by 5 bases, leaving 8 bases between them. The CDR3 DNA reads as TGTGCCAGCAGCTTTATAGGGGATAATTCACCCCTCCACTTT. It encodes CASSFIGDNSPLHF.

This rearrangement joins TRBV23-1 to TRBJ1-6; the D is unclear. TRBV23-1 is classed as an ORF, of uncertain function. The CDR3 is 14 amino acids. The germline V and J ends were trimmed by 8 bases and 7 bases, with 15 bases remaining between them. The DNA for the CDR3 is TGCGCCAGCGTCGGCGCCCGGCTAAATTCACCCCTCCACTTT. Translated: CASVGARLNSPLHF.

This clonotype was detected only once. The genes are TRBV18 and TRBJ2-1; D might be TRBD2 (6 bases). V was shortened by 3 bases and J by 9 bases, with 15 bases between the two germline ends. There are 14 residues in the CDR3. The germline CDR1 and CDR2 sequences are KGHSH and LQKENI. CDR3 DNA: TGTGCCAGCTCACCCCTCGGTGGCGGGGCTGAGCAGTTCTTC. Amino acids: CASSPLGGGAEQFF.

This clonotype was seen a single time. V and J are TRBV5-1 and TRBJ2-5; D is possibly TRBD2 (5 bases). Germline CDR1 SGHRS, CDR2 YFSETQ. CDR3 length: 14 amino acids. Trimming stripped 1 base from V and 5 bases from J, with 12 bases between. This chain's CDR3 is CASSLYAPGETQYF. CDR3 nucleotides: TGCGCCAGCAGCTTGTACGCCCCGGGGGAGACCCAGTACTTC.

The sample holds a few counts of this clonotype. The chain carries TRBV10-3 and TRBJ1-2, with no clear D. V shed 0 bases and J shed 8 bases, with 16 bases lying between them. From germline, CDR1 is ENHRY and CDR2 SYGVKD. This CDR3 spans 15 amino acids. For the CDR3, the DNA is TGTGCCATCAGTGAGTCGCTGCGGCAGTCACTCGGCTACACCTTC. Its protein is CAISESLRQSLGYTF.

This chain links TRBV12-3 or TRBV12-4 with TRBJ1-4, with a tentative D call TRBD1 (6 bases). Trimming took 3 bases from V and 8 from J, leaving 13 bases between them. The CDR3 runs to 14 residues. The CDR3 here is CASSFSGAEEKLFF. CDR3 nucleotides: TGTGCCAGCAGTTTTTCGGGGGCTGAGGAAAAACTGTTTTTT.

In its sample, this clonotype was seen a few times. The chain has TRBV7-2 and TRBJ2-7; 9 positions match TRBD1. CDR3 length equals 15 residues. Germline V gene data show CDR1 as SGHTA and CDR2 as FQGNSA. J gave up 3 bases and V 1 base, and 4 bases lay outside the gene matches. The CDR3 DNA reads TGTGCCAGCAGCTTAGTAGGGACAGGGAACTACGAGCAGTACGTC. Residues: CASSLVGTGNYEQYV.

In its sample, this clonotype was seen a few times. The chain is built from TRBV5-6 and TRBJ2-5; 9 bases are shared with TRBD1. The CDR3 is made up of 14 amino acids. Germline V gene lookup returns CDR1 SGHDT and CDR2 YYEEEE. The trim removed 2 bases at V and 3 bases at J, leaving 2 bases unmatched. Written as DNA, the CDR3 is TGTGCCAGCAGCTTTGGGACAGGGAAAGAGACCCAGTACTTC. Protein: CASSFGTGKETQYF.

This clonotype was picked up a small number of times. V is TRBV4-1 and J is TRBJ2-2; 8 bases map to TRBD2. The CDR3 loop spans 18 amino acids. V dropped 0 bases and J dropped 2; count of bases not matched to a gene: 8. Germline assignment: CDR1 MGHRA and CDR2 YSYEKL. The CDR3 DNA follows: TGCGCCAGCAGCCAAGATTGGGCAGCGGGGGCTAACACCGGGGAGCTGTTTTTT. Protein product: CASSQDWAAGANTGELFF.

This clonotype was observed a handful of times. The chain joins TRBV30 to TRBJ1-6, with 10 positions matching TRBD1. CDR1 is GTSNPN, CDR2 SVGIG, per germline (reference sequence). V lost 3 bases to trimming and J lost 12 bases; unmatched junction nucleotides: 5. This CDR3 is 13 amino acids long. This CDR3 reads CAWRTGGERPLHF. For the CDR3, the DNA is TGTGCCTGGAGGACAGGGGGCGAACGACCCCTCCACTTT.

The chain joins TRBV6-1 to TRBJ1-1; D is perhaps TRBD1 (5 bases). The CDR3 has 15 residues. Per the germline V gene, CDR1 is MNHNS and CDR2 is SASEGT. Trimming removed 2 bases from V and 2 bases from J, with 12 bases in between. CDR3 in amino acids: CASSEWGSFNTEAFF. The CDR3 region has the DNA TGTGCCAGCAGTGAATGGGGCAGCTTTAACACTGAAGCTTTCTTT.

The CDR3 DNA follows: TGCGCCAGCAGCCCCTCGGGGGTCGGCGAGCAGTACTTC. This translates into CASSPSGVGEQYF. The chain carries TRBV4-3 and TRBJ2-7; possible D gene TRBD2, 6 bases. Trimming stripped 4 bases from V and 6 bases from J, with 13 bases between. CDR3 length: 13 residues. Germline V gene lookup returns CDR1 LGHNA and CDR2 YSLEER.

Ten or more counts support this clonotype. The V call is TRBV24-1, the J call TRBJ2-1; D is possibly TRBD1 (5 bases). There are 13 residues in the CDR3. V lost 3 bases and J lost 9, with 11 bases in between. From germline, CDR1 is KGHDR and CDR2 SFDVKD. The CDR3 protein is CATSDRVQGEQFF. The CDR3 bases are TGTGCCACCAGTGATCGCGTTCAGGGTGAGCAGTTCTTC.

This rearrangement joins TRBV7-2 to TRBJ1-3; D might be TRBD1 (5 bases). The CDR3 loop spans 16 amino acids. Germline V gene data show CDR1 as SGHTA and CDR2 as FQGNSA. Trimming shortened V by 1 base and J by 0 bases, and 10 bases separated the two germline ends. In nucleotides, the CDR3 is TGTGCCAGCAGCTTAGAAGGGGTCACCTCTGGAAACACCATATATTTT. Its translation is CASSLEGVTSGNTIYF.

Only one count was recorded for this clonotype. This chain uses TRBV5-4 with TRBJ1-1; D perhaps matches TRBD1 (6 bases). Trimming left V 0 bases short and J 10 bases short, with 16 bases between. This CDR3 region has 14 residues. Per germline, CDR1 SGHNT and CDR2 YYREEE (reference sequence). CDR3 DNA: TGTGCCAGCAGCTTGGGGAGCTCTGGAGGGGGAGCTTTCTTT. Protein product: CASSLGSSGGGAFF.

This clonotype was seen a handful of times. The V gene is TRBV2, the J gene TRBJ1-6; 8 nucleotides line up with TRBD1. CDR1 and CDR2 from the germline V gene are SNHLY and FYNNEI. V shed 6 bases and J 8 bases; nucleotides not matched to a gene: 9. The CDR3 totals 15 residues. CDR3 sequence: CASSPTGAKDSPLHF. The CDR3 DNA sequence: TGTGCCAGCAGCCCGACAGGGGCCAAAGATTCACCCCTCCACTTT.

This clonotype occurred many times. V is TRBV20-1 and J is TRBJ1-2; D uncertain. The CDR3 loop spans 15 amino acids. Germline-derived CDR1 and CDR2 are DFQATT and SNEGSKA (reference sequence). The V gene lost 1 base and the J gene lost 0 bases, with 12 bases spanning the gap. The CDR3 reads CSARGPLLTNYGYTF. CDR3 sequence (DNA): TGCAGTGCTAGAGGCCCCCTGCTGACTAACTATGGCTACACCTTC.